The rows below give T cell receptor beta chains drawn from one sample of a study of post-analysis software for immune sequencing data. TCRdb ran MiXCR on the PCR reads and lists one entry per CDR3 protein. The table lists 350,000 to 450,000 distinct CDR3 sequences, about a third of them singletons. Sequenced sample: blood. All receptors derive from a girl between 10 and 17 years old with multiple sclerosis. CDR3s include the opening cysteine and the closing phenylalanine or tryptophan. D genes are given only for firm matches. Clone size is shown for a subset of rows, as once, few, many or a class of expanded clone.

cdr3_nt cdr3_aa v_call d_call cdr3_length clone_size j_call
TGCAGTGCTCGGACAGTCTGGGGCTACACCTTC CSARTVWGYTF TRBV20-1 - 11 few TRBJ1-2
TGTGCCAGCAGCCAGGGACTAGCGGGGCCAGATACGCAGTATTTT CASSQGLAGPDTQYF TRBV4-2 TRBD2 15 - TRBJ2-3
TGCGCCAGCAGCGGGGGACACCCCTACGAGCAGTACTTC CASSGGHPYEQYF TRBV5-1 - 13 many TRBJ2-7
TGTGCCACCCAGGGTTGGTCGGTCGGGCAAGAGACCCAGTACTTC CATQGWSVGQETQYF TRBV28 - 15 - TRBJ2-5
TGTGCCAGCAGTCCCAAGCGGGGCCAAGAGACCCAGTACTTC CASSPKRGQETQYF TRBV7-2 TRBD2 14 - TRBJ2-5
TGTGCCAGCAGCCAAGTCGGTTTCGGAAGTACCTCCTACGAGCAGTACTTC CASSQVGFGSTSYEQYF TRBV3-1 - 17 few TRBJ2-7
TGCGCCAGCAGCTTGTGGACTCCCGTTGACATTCAGTACTTC CASSLWTPVDIQYF TRBV5-1 - 14 few TRBJ2-4
TGTGCCAGCAGCCAAGATCTGGCCCGGCCAGATACGCAGTATTTT CASSQDLARPDTQYF TRBV3-1 - 15 - TRBJ2-3
TGTGCCAGCAGTCCGGGACAGGGGGCGGACAATGAGCAGTTCTTC CASSPGQGADNEQFF TRBV12-3/TRBV12-4 TRBD1 15 - TRBJ2-1
TGTGCCAGCGGGAGGGGGGGGCTGGGTGATGAGCAGTTCTTC CASGRGGLGDEQFF TRBV6-1 - 14 - TRBJ2-1
TGTGCCAGCAGTTTAGGGACTAGCCTTTCCGAGCAGTACTTC CASSLGTSLSEQYF TRBV12-3/TRBV12-4 TRBD2 14 - TRBJ2-7
TGTGCCAGCAGTTCCCCGCGACGGCGCTATGGCTACACCTTC CASSSPRRRYGYTF TRBV6-5 - 14 - TRBJ1-2
TGTGCCAGCAGCACCCAAAGGGGAGGCTACACCTTC CASSTQRGGYTF TRBV7-9 - 12 - TRBJ1-2
TGTGCCAGCAGCGGTAGGGACAGGGGCGGCTATGGCTACACCTTC CASSGRDRGGYGYTF TRBV21-1 - 15 - TRBJ1-2
TGTGCCAGCAGTTGGAGCGGCCCTAAAGACGAGCAGTACTTC CASSWSGPKDEQYF TRBV6-2/TRBV6-3 - 14 few TRBJ2-7
TGTGCCAGCAGCGCTCGGACAGGGTCTCGCACAGATACGCAGTATTTT CASSARTGSRTDTQYF TRBV7-9 TRBD1 16 - TRBJ2-3
TGCAGTGCTAGAGCCCAAGAGACCCGGTACTTC CSARAQETRYF TRBV20-1 - 11 - TRBJ2-5
TGTGCCAGCGGTTTATTAAGGGACGTACTCTACGAGCAGTACTTC CASGLLRDVLYEQYF TRBV28 - 15 - TRBJ2-7
TGCAGTGCTATGGAACCCGGGACTAGCTACATTCAGTACTTC CSAMEPGTSYIQYF TRBV20-1 TRBD2 14 - TRBJ2-4
TGTGCCATCAGGGGACCTAGGAACTATGGCTACACCTTC CAIRGPRNYGYTF TRBV10-3 - 13 - TRBJ1-2
TGCGCCAGCAGCTTGGAGGGTGAAGCTTTCTTT CASSLEGEAFF TRBV5-1 - 11 few TRBJ1-1
TGCAGTGCTAGAATCCGGGACGGGGACGAAGAGACCCAGTACTTC CSARIRDGDEETQYF TRBV20-1 - 15 - TRBJ2-5
TGTGCCAGCAGCGAGAGGACAGGGCAGGGGTCTGAAGCTTTCTTT CASSERTGQGSEAFF TRBV7-6 TRBD1 15 - TRBJ1-1
TGTGCCAGCAGCCCCCGGTCCCCAGAAAGAGATACGCAGTATTTT CASSPRSPERDTQYF TRBV7-9 - 15 - TRBJ2-3
TGTGCCAGCAGCTTGGGGAGCGACTACGAGCAGTACTTC CASSLGSDYEQYF TRBV13 - 13 - TRBJ2-7
TGTACCAGCAGACCCGGAGACAGGGGACCCTACGAGCAGTACTTC CTSRPGDRGPYEQYF TRBV12-3/TRBV12-4 TRBD1 15 - TRBJ2-7
TGCAGTGCTCCTGAAGGAGTAGGGGACCCCACTGAAGCTTTCTTT CSAPEGVGDPTEAFF TRBV20-1 - 15 few TRBJ1-1
TGTGCCAGCAGCTCCTCCAGCGTACTTGAGCAGTACTTC CASSSSSVLEQYF TRBV7-2 - 13 - TRBJ2-5
TGCGCCAGCAGCCAAGACCCCCGACTAGCGGGGGGTCTCGATGAGCAGTTCTTC CASSQDPRLAGGLDEQFF TRBV4-3 TRBD2 18 - TRBJ2-1
TGTGCCAGCAGCCAAGATAGATTCGGCAGGGGTAGGACCGGGGAGCTGTTTTTT CASSQDRFGRGRTGELFF TRBV3-1 - 18 - TRBJ2-2
TGTGCCAGCAGCTTAGCGTCCGGCAAGCATTTT CASSLASGKHF TRBV7-8 - 11 - TRBJ1-5
TGTGCCAGCAGCGACCGCCTAGCGGGGGGCAAGAGCTCCTACAATGAGCAGTTCTTC CASSDRLAGGKSSYNEQFF TRBV7-9 TRBD2 19 - TRBJ2-1
TGTGCCAGCAGTCAGAGACAGGGCTTTAATCAGCCCCAGCATTTT CASSQRQGFNQPQHF TRBV12-3/TRBV12-4 TRBD1 15 - TRBJ1-5
TGTGCCAGCAGCTTAGCTAGGACCGACTACGAGCAGTACTTC CASSLARTDYEQYF TRBV7-9 - 14 few TRBJ2-7
TGCAGTGCCGCAAAGAGCTCCTACAATGAGCAGTTCTTC CSAAKSSYNEQFF TRBV20-1 - 13 - TRBJ2-1
TGTGCCAGCAGCTTGGGGACAGGGGGCGCGGATGAAGCTTTCTTT CASSLGTGGADEAFF TRBV5-6 TRBD1 15 - TRBJ1-1
TGTGCCAGCAGCTTAAACCGGGGGGACAGCTCGGGGGATGGCTACACCTTC CASSLNRGDSSGDGYTF TRBV7-2 TRBD1 17 - TRBJ1-2
TGCGCCAGCAGCCAAACAGGGTTTAATGAAAAACTGTTTTTT CASSQTGFNEKLFF TRBV4-1 - 14 few TRBJ1-4
TGTGCCAGCAGTTTCGGCAATCAGCCCCAGCATTTT CASSFGNQPQHF TRBV12-3/TRBV12-4 - 12 many TRBJ1-5
TGTGCCAGCAGCACCGAGACACCCTACGAGCAGTACTTC CASSTETPYEQYF TRBV12-3/TRBV12-4 - 13 - TRBJ2-7
TGCAGTGCTAGGGGGACAGGAGGTCCCGGCTACACCTTC CSARGTGGPGYTF TRBV20-1 TRBD1 13 - TRBJ1-2
TGTGCCAGCAGCTCTGGGACATCATATCAGCCCCAGCATTTT CASSSGTSYQPQHF TRBV7-9 - 14 - TRBJ1-5